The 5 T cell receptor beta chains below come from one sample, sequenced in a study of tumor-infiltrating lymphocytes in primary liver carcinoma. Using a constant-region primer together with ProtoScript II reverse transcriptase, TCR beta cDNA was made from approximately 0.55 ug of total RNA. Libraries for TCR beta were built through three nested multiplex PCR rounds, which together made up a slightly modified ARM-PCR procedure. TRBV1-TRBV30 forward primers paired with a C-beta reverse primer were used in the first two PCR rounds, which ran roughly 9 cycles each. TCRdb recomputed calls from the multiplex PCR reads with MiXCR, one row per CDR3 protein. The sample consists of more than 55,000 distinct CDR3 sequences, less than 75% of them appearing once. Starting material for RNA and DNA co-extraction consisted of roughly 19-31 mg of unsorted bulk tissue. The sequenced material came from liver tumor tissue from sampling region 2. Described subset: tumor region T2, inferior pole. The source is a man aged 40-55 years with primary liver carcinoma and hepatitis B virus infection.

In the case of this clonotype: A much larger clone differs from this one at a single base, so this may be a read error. Written as DNA, the CDR3 is TGCAGCGTTGAGGGACACCTGAACGCTGAAGCTTCCTTT. As protein: CSVEGHLNAEASF. The chain combines TRBV29-1 with TRBJ1-1; D perhaps matches TRBD1 (6 bases). Germline V lookup: CDR1 SQVTM, CDR2 ANQGSEA. The CDR3 length is 13 residues.

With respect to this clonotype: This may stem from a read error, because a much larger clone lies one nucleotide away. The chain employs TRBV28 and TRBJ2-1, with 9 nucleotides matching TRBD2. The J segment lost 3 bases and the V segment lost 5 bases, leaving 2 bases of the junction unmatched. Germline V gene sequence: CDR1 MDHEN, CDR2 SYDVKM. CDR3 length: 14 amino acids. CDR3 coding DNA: TGTGCCAGCAGTGATAGCGGGGGCTACAATGAGCAGTTCTTC. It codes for CASSDSGGYNEQFF.

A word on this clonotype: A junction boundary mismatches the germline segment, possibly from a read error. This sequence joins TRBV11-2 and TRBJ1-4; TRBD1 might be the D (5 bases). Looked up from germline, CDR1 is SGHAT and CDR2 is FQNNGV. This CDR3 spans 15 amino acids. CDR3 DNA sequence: TGTACCAACAGCTTAGGGCAGGGTGATGGCGAAAAACTGTTATTT. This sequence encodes CTNSLGQGDGEKLLF.

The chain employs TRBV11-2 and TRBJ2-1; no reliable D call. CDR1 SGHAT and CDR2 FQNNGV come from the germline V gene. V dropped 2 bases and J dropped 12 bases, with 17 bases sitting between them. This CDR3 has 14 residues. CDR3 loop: CASSLYRLVIVQFF. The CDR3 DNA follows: TGTGCCAGCAGCTTATACCGGCTAGTTATCGTGCAGTTCTTC.

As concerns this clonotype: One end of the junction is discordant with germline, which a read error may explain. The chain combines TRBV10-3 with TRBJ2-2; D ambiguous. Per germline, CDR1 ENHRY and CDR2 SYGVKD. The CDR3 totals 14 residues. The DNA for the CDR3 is TGTGCCATCAGGGAGCAGGATGACACAGGGGAGCTGTTTTTT. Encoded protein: CAIREQDDTGELFF.